This entry concerns a single T cell receptor beta chain. This clone showed up just once. Its recognized antigen is unknown. Qualities for individual bases were not recorded, and no much larger clone is one base off. A second Seattle source provided samples from volunteer blood donors who had recovered from COVID-19. Collaborating institutions collected whole blood in K2EDTA tubes following their own protocols. For TCRbeta analysis, collaborator samples were shipped as frozen whole blood, as isolated PBMCs, or as DNA extracted from either sample type. The entry originates in a study of blood T cell repertoires in COVID-19 (dated by TCRdb to about 2020). For the study in its entirety: Samples from collaborators originated in the United States, Italy and Spain and spanned both the acute and convalescent phases of COVID-19. The prospective study material was composed of cDNA or gDNA derived from T cells, B-cell-depleted T cells, or PBMCs. The dataset comprised deeply sampled blood TCRbeta repertoires from subjects exposed to, actively infected with, or recovered from COVID-19. The repertoires were made available in a free public database intended to serve as a resource for research on the immune response to SARS-CoV-2. The samples were drawn from two sources: the first 160 participants of the ongoing ImmuneRACE study, and 1,000 to 1,500 subjects contributed by 6 global collaborators. The sample metadata nearly always contained a de-identified subject ID, COVID-19 status, age in years and sex. Where HLA class I and class II types were available, the types were taken from metadata supplied by the sample provider, not from assay-based typing. The research as a whole found: Clinical and demographic metadata were provided uncurated, with the amount varying by source and participant.

Compared with germline, V lacks 3 bases and J lacks 5 bases; bases without a gene match: 12. Measured from the cysteine to the phenylalanine, the CDR3 is 16 residues long. The CDR3 DNA has 48 bases and is translated from base 1. CDR1 and CDR2 were assigned from the germline V gene as SGHTS and YDEGEE. The immunoSEQ Assay, a bias-controlled multiplex PCR, was used to amplify TCRbeta CDR3 regions from genomic DNA. As for the original processing: Nucleated cell counts per sample were estimated from amplification of reference gene primers within the assay. Sequence reads were collapsed and filtered to measure the absolute abundance of every unique TCRbeta CDR3 rearrangement. For each sample, productive Simpson clonality was calculated as the square root of Simpson's diversity index across productive rearrangements. The clones in this table, taken by TCRdb from immuneACCESS, are in-frame only. Not every clone is retained; where verified, under half of the shortfall comes from an unresolved V gene, and the cause of the rest is unknown. That table is the source of V, J and clone size, and D and trimming were worked out from the DNA. The sample records around 250,000 clones, roughly 83% of which are singletons. Over 4.5% of the sample belongs to the ten largest clones.

The material sequenced was peripheral blood. This clonotype originated in a man aged 55 to 70 who had recovered from COVID-19. The rearranged segments are TRBV5-8 and TRBJ2-5, and 8 bases in between align with TRBD2. The nucleotide sequence reads TGTGCCAGCAGCTCCAACGTGGGACTAGAGCTGGAGACCCAGTACTTC. It is translated as CASSSNVGLELETQYF.